Below, 5 T cell receptor beta chains from the same sample are listed, as sequenced in a study of T cell responses to AZD1222 COVID-19 vaccine. Method: immunoSEQ multiplex PCR; TCRdb's copy keeps in-frame clones and lacks some. The table has roughly 130,000 clones, approximately 85% seen once. The sequencing used peripheral blood, collected on day 0 of AZD1222 vaccination. The receptors stem from an adult in good health.

This sequence joins TRBV9 and TRBJ2-5, with 8 bases identical to TRBD2. V gave up 3 bases and J gave up 4 bases; unmatched junction bases: 14. This CDR3 has 17 amino acids. Germline CDR1 reads SGDLS; CDR2 reads YYNGEE. CDR3 in DNA: TGTGCCAGCAGCGCCCGGAGGGCGGGAGGCTTGGGAGAGACCCAGTACTTC. This codes for CASSARRAGGLGETQYF.

This rearrangement joins TRBV7-9 to TRBJ1-1; 7 bases are shared with TRBD1. J lost 4 bases, V lost 5 bases, and 13 bases had no gene match. Per the germline V gene, CDR1 is SEHNR and CDR2 is FQNEAQ (reference sequence). This CDR3 has 16 residues. CDR3 residues: CASSPVTGAGGTEAFF. The CDR3 DNA reads TGTGCCAGCAGCCCGGTCACAGGGGCCGGGGGCACTGAAGCTTTCTTT.

The rearrangement joins TRBV28 to TRBJ1-4, with D possibly being TRBD1 (5 bases). V was pared by 1 base and J by 5 bases, with 14 bases between. The CDR3 consists of 16 residues. Germline loops: CDR1 MDHEN, CDR2 SYDVKM. For the CDR3, the DNA is TGTGCCAGCAGTTTATCCGGGCAGGGAGGGAATGAAAAACTGTTTTTT. This codes for CASSLSGQGGNEKLFF. The full variable domain, in which reference TRBV28 and TRBJ1-4 provide the parts outside the CDR3, is DVKVTQSSRYLVKRTGEKVFLECVQDMDHENMFWYRQDPGLGLRLIYFSYDVKMKEKGDIPEGYSVSREKKERFSLILESASTNQTSMYLCASSLSGQGGNEKLFFGSGTQLSVL.

This sequence joins TRBV19 and TRBJ2-1, with D possibly being TRBD1 (6 bases). This CDR3 region has 16 residues. Trimming cost V 7 bases and J 0 bases, with 16 bases left between them. CDR1 and CDR2 (germline): LNHDA, SQIVND (reference sequence). The CDR3 sequence: CASTSDRMSSYNEQFF. Written as DNA, the CDR3 is TGTGCCAGTACCTCGGACAGAATGAGCTCCTACAATGAGCAGTTCTTC.

The rearrangement links TRBV6-6 to TRBJ1-1; the match to TRBD1 covers 7 bases. This CDR3 region has 16 residues. Trimming removed 4 bases from V and 5 bases from J; junction bases left unmatched: 13. CDR1 is MNHNY and CDR2 is SVGAGI in the germline V gene (reference sequence). CDR3 nucleotides: TGTGCCAGCAGTTCACCCCGGACAAGGGGGCTAACTGAAGCTTTCTTT. It is translated as CASSSPRTRGLTEAFF.